The 32 T cell receptor beta chains presented below share a single source sample, sequenced in a study of T cells in Graves' hyperthyroidism and ophthalmopathy. There were TCR beta CDR3 regions amplified from RNA transcripts. The HTBI primer set was used in a first-round RT-PCR of the TCR CDR3. A single record per CDR3 protein comes from TCRdb applying MiXCR to the multiplex PCR reads. Of 500,000 to 650,000 distinct CDR3 sequences detected, 46% appear once; the ten largest clones hold about two fifths. The sample consisted of peripheral blood or thyroid tissue (not recorded which). These receptors were collected from an adult woman with Graves' disease, either hyperthyroidism or ophthalmopathy (not recorded which).

This chain links TRBV7-7 with TRBJ2-2, with 9 nucleotides matching TRBD2. The germline V gene encodes CDR1 SSHAT and CDR2 FNYEAQ (reference sequence). This CDR3 is built from 16 residues. The V and J ends lost 1 base and 1 base, in that order; junction bases with no gene match: 1. In DNA form, the CDR3 reads TGTGCCAGCAGCTTAGAAGCGGGAGGGAACACCGGGGAGCTGTTTTTT. Translating it yields CASSLEAGGNTGELFF.

This clonotype was seen many times. The chain employs TRBV5-4 and TRBJ2-5, with D perhaps TRBD1 or TRBD2 (5 bases each). The CDR3 has 13 amino acids. Germline V gene data show CDR1 as SGHNT and CDR2 as YYREEE (reference sequence). The V end lost 1 base, the J end lost 4 bases, and 8 bases lay between the germline ends. Here the CDR3 reads CASSLWDLETQYF. CDR3 bases: TGTGCCAGCAGCTTGTGGGACCTAGAGACCCAGTACTTC.

Ten or more counts support this clonotype. The chain is built from TRBV20-1 and TRBJ2-5, with D possibly called TRBD1 or TRBD2 (5 bases each). In germline, CDR1 is DFQATT, CDR2 SNEGSKA (reference sequence). The V gene lost 7 bases and the J gene lost 4 bases, with 16 bases spanning the gap. The CDR3 loop spans 13 amino acids. The CDR3 DNA is TGCAGTGGTAAAGGGCTTGGGGGAGAGACCCAGTACTTC. It yields the protein CSGKGLGGETQYF.

The V gene is TRBV10-3, the J gene TRBJ2-7; D might be TRBD1 (6 bases). The germline gives CDR1 ENHRY, CDR2 SYGVKD. The length of the CDR3 is 14 residues. V was shortened by 6 bases and J by 4 bases, with 16 bases between the two germline ends. CDR3 loop: CAIRPGRGGYEQYF. The CDR3 DNA reads TGTGCCATCAGGCCAGGGCGAGGGGGTTACGAGCAGTACTTC.

This clonotype has at least ten counts. This CDR3 reads CASSPGTLSSYEQYF. The DNA for the CDR3 is TGTGCCAGCAGCCCCGGGACTCTGAGCTCCTACGAGCAGTACTTC. J is TRBJ2-7 and V is TRBV5-8; D possibly corresponds to TRBD2 (6 bases). This CDR3 is 15 amino acids long. Germline lookup yields CDR1 SGHTS and CDR2 YDEGEE. V dropped 4 bases and J dropped 0 bases, with 14 bases sitting between them.

At least ten counts were recorded for this clonotype. The chain employs TRBV15 and TRBJ2-5; weak D call: TRBD2 (7 bases). CDR3 length: 16 residues. Per germline, CDR1 LNHNV and CDR2 YYDKDF (reference sequence). V shed 5 bases and J shed 2 bases, with 18 bases lying between them. In DNA form, the CDR3 reads TGTGCCACCAGCTCGGGGAGGGGGAGCGGACAAGAGACCCAGTACTTC. This encodes CATSSGRGSGQETQYF.

The gene calls are TRBV10-3 and TRBJ1-6, with 7 bases identical to TRBD1. The CDR3 covers 14 residues. With V trimmed by 10 bases and J by 5 bases, 8 bases remained unmatched. The germline V gene encodes CDR1 ENHRY and CDR2 SYGVKD. Here the CDR3 reads CASQDRSNNSPLHF. CDR3 in DNA: TGTGCCAGCCAGGACAGGAGCAATAATTCACCCCTCCACTTT.

The CDR3 region is CASGGQGGRETQYF. CDR3 bases: TGTGCCAGCGGGGGACAGGGAGGGAGAGAGACCCAGTACTTC. The gene calls are TRBV25-1 and TRBJ2-5; 9 bases are shared with TRBD1. The CDR3 is 14 amino acids. Germline assignment: CDR1 MGHDK and CDR2 SYGVNS. V was pared by 8 bases and J by 4 bases, with 8 bases of the junction left unmatched.

This clonotype came up a few times. J is TRBJ1-5 and V is TRBV2; D might be TRBD1 (5 bases). The CDR3 runs to 15 residues. The germline CDR1 and CDR2 sequences are SNHLY and FYNNEI. With 6 bases removed from V and 7 bases from J, the gap between germline ends came to 19 bases. The CDR3 reads CASRGIKGREQPQHF. DNA for the CDR3: TGTGCCAGCAGGGGGATTAAGGGGAGGGAACAGCCCCAGCATTTT.

This chain links TRBV25-1 with TRBJ1-1, with D maybe TRBD1 (6 bases). The CDR3 spans 14 residues. From germline, CDR1 is MGHDK and CDR2 SYGVNS. V lost 6 bases and J lost 4, with 15 bases in between. The CDR3 sequence: CASSPEGGSTEAFF. CDR3 nucleotides: TGTGCCAGCAGCCCCGAAGGGGGGAGCACTGAAGCTTTCTTT. The complete variable domain, with remaining parts taken from reference TRBV25-1 and TRBJ1-1, reads EADIYQTPRYLVIGTGKKITLECSQTMGHDKMYWYQQDPGMELHLIHYSYGVNSTEKGDLSSESTVSRIRTEHFPLTLESARPSHTSQYLCASSPEGGSTEAFFGQGTRLTVV.

This clonotype was seen at least ten times. The chain employs TRBV2 and TRBJ2-7, with no clear D. The germline gives CDR1 SNHLY, CDR2 FYNNEI. The CDR3 extends over 14 amino acids. V was cut by 3 bases and J by 0 bases, with 9 bases left in between. The CDR3 protein is CASSDDTLSYEQYF. CDR3 DNA: TGTGCCAGCAGTGACGACACCCTCTCCTACGAGCAGTACTTC.

CDR3 DNA sequence: TGCAGTGCTAGAGAGCCGGACCACAGCTCCTACGAGCAGTACTTC. Its protein product is CSAREPDHSSYEQYF. The rearrangement links TRBV20-1 to TRBJ2-7; D not certain. This CDR3 region has 15 residues. Germline V lookup: CDR1 DFQATT, CDR2 SNEGSKA (reference sequence). V was shortened by 0 bases and J by 0 bases, with 12 bases between the two germline ends.

This clonotype came up many times. The chain combines TRBV7-2 with TRBJ1-6, with 9 bases lining up with TRBD1. V shed 1 base, J shed 5 bases, and the junction held 6 bases outside the gene matches. Germline V gene lookup returns CDR1 SGHTA and CDR2 FQGNSA. This CDR3 is built from 17 residues. CDR3 protein: CASSLGGTGTNNSPLHF. The CDR3 nucleotides are TGTGCCAGCAGCTTAGGTGGGACAGGGACAAATAATTCACCCCTCCACTTT.

Comment on this clonotype: The conserved final phenylalanine or tryptophan is absent from the CDR3, which likely points to a read error. The chain couples TRBV7-9 to TRBJ1-1; D unclear. Germline-derived CDR1 and CDR2 are SEHNR and FQNEAQ (reference sequence). V lost 5 bases and J 1 base, leaving 8 bases between the germline ends. The CDR3 is made up of 13 amino acids. In DNA, the CDR3 is TGTGCCAGCAGCCTGAACAGGAACACTGAAGCTTTCCTT. Its protein product is CASSLNRNTEAFL.

This clonotype was counted between two and nine times. V gene TRBV29-1 combines with J gene TRBJ2-3; D is ambiguous. The germline gives CDR1 SQVTM, CDR2 ANQGSEA. V lost 4 bases and J 7 bases, leaving 9 bases between the germline ends. The CDR3 has 11 residues. The DNA of the CDR3 is TGCAGCGTTGGTGGGCTGAATACGCAGTATTTT. Protein: CSVGGLNTQYF.

The chain carries TRBV5-1 and TRBJ2-6; D is unclear. This CDR3 contains 17 residues. Trimming stripped 2 bases from V and 0 bases from J, with 12 bases between. Germline V gene sequence: CDR1 SGHRS, CDR2 YFSETQ. In DNA, the CDR3 is TGCGCCAGCAGCTTAGGAGACCCCAGCTCTGGGGCCAACGTCCTGACTTTC. Residues: CASSLGDPSSGANVLTF.

Concerning this clonotype itself: A read error may produce the germline difference seen at one junction end. The V and J genes are TRBV4-1 and TRBJ1-6; no firm D call. Per germline, CDR1 MGHRA and CDR2 YSYEKL. The length of the CDR3 is 12 residues. For the CDR3, the DNA is TGTGCCAGCAGCTTGTCGTTATCACCCCTCCACTTT. Translation: CASSLSLSPLHF.

On this clonotype itself: Likely a read error: the CDR3 ends without its conserved phenylalanine or tryptophan. The DNA is left out, because the CDR3 cannot be placed on it with certainty; the CDR3 is given as TCRdb lists it. The chain joins TRBV2 to TRBJ1-1. Termini included, the CDR3 measures 8 amino acids. The V gene's germline CDR1 is SNHLY and CDR2 FYNNEI. CDR3 sequence reads: CASSEAGY.

This clonotype was seen repeatedly, ten times or more. The V and J genes are TRBV29-1 and TRBJ1-5; no reliable D call. The germline V gene has CDR1 SQVTM and CDR2 ANQGSEA. CDR3 size: 10 residues. Deletions cut 7 bases from V and 8 bases from J, with 9 bases between. The CDR3: CSAGRKPQHF. The CDR3 DNA follows: TGCAGCGCTGGTCGGAAGCCCCAGCATTTT.

The chain has TRBV20-1 and TRBJ1-1; no reliable D call. CDR3 length: 12 amino acids. V was trimmed by 3 bases and J by 8 bases, leaving 13 bases between them. Looked up from germline, CDR1 is DFQATT and CDR2 is SNEGSKA (reference sequence). The CDR3 here is CSARAHRAEAFF. In DNA, the CDR3 is TGCAGTGCTAGGGCCCATCGGGCCGAAGCTTTCTTT.

The chain has TRBV7-2 and TRBJ2-7; TRBD2 matches 8 bases. CDR3 length equals 15 residues. The V segment lost 2 bases and the J segment 4 bases; nucleotides outside the gene matches: 7. Per the germline V gene, CDR1 is SGHTA and CDR2 is FQGNSA. CDR3: CASSLNPGGIYEQYF. The CDR3 DNA reads as TGTGCCAGCAGCTTAAATCCGGGAGGGATATACGAGCAGTACTTC.

CDR3 in amino acids: CASSRGWGQGISGANVLTF. The DNA of the CDR3 is TGTGCCAGCAGCCGAGGCTGGGGACAGGGTATCTCTGGGGCCAACGTCCTGACTTTC. The chain joins TRBV10-3 to TRBJ2-6, with 9 bases lining up with TRBD1. CDR1 is ENHRY and CDR2 is SYGVKD in the germline V gene. The CDR3 is made up of 19 amino acids. The V and J ends lost 10 bases and 0 bases, in that order; junction bases with no gene match: 16.

The V gene is TRBV19, the J gene TRBJ1-5, with D unresolved. Trimming cost V 5 bases and J 6 bases, with 17 bases left between them. CDR3 length equals 15 residues. The V gene's germline CDR1 is LNHDA and CDR2 SQIVND (reference sequence). Written as DNA, the CDR3 is TGTGCCAGTAGTTGGGGTCCTAGGAGGTTTCAGCCCCAGCATTTT. It is translated as CASSWGPRRFQPQHF.

The V and J genes are TRBV2 and TRBJ1-2; D is possibly TRBD1 (5 bases). CDR3 length: 12 residues. Germline CDR1 reads SNHLY; CDR2 reads FYNNEI. Trimming took off 10 bases at V and 6 bases at J, with 15 bases between the two ends. The CDR3 coding sequence is TGTGCCAACACTTCCGGGGACGATGGCTACACCTTC. Amino acid sequence: CANTSGDDGYTF.

J is TRBJ2-2 and V is TRBV2; D tentatively reads TRBD1 or TRBD2 (5 bases each). CDR3 size: 15 residues. Trimming took 8 bases from V and 2 from J, leaving 15 bases between them. Germline values: CDR1 SNHLY, CDR2 FYNNEI. In DNA form, the CDR3 reads TGTGCCAGCTACCTGGGGCTAGCAAACACCGGGGAGCTGTTTTTT. Protein: CASYLGLANTGELFF.

The chain uses TRBV2 and TRBJ1-5, with 7 bases fitting TRBD1. Trimming took 7 bases from V and 6 from J; bases not matched to a gene: 6. CDR1 and CDR2 (germline): SNHLY, FYNNEI. The CDR3 is made up of 13 amino acids. The CDR3 spells CASTETGIQPQHF. CDR3 sequence (DNA): TGTGCCAGCACCGAGACAGGGATTCAGCCCCAGCATTTT.

The V call is TRBV15, the J call TRBJ1-2; a possible D gene is TRBD1 (5 bases). V shed 1 base and J shed 3 bases, with 9 bases lying between them. Per germline, CDR1 LNHNV and CDR2 YYDKDF (reference sequence). The length of the CDR3 is 14 residues. In nucleotides, the CDR3 is TGTGCCACCAGCAGAGGACTGGGGGACTATGGCTACACCTTC. Protein sequence: CATSRGLGDYGYTF. Full variable domain (missing parts from reference TRBV15 and TRBJ1-2): DAMVIQNPRYQVTQFGKPVTLSCSQTLNHNVMYWYQQKSSQAPKLLFHYYDKDFNNEADTPDNFQSRRPNTSFCFLDIRSPGLGDTAMYLCATSRGLGDYGYTFGSGTRLTVV.

CDR3 residues: CASSLSSVGDTEAFF. The CDR3 DNA follows: TGTGCCAGCAGTTTAAGCTCAGTGGGAGACACTGAAGCTTTCTTT. The chain employs TRBV7-2 and TRBJ1-1; D is unresolved. The germline V and J ends were trimmed by 6 bases and 3 bases, with 17 bases remaining between them. Per germline, CDR1 SGHTA and CDR2 FQGNSA. The CDR3 runs to 15 residues.

V usage is TRBV2 and J usage is TRBJ1-2; the D gene is possibly TRBD1 (6 bases). The CDR3 consists of 11 residues. Trimming pared 7 bases from V and 8 bases from J, leaving 11 bases between. CDR1 and CDR2 from the germline V gene are SNHLY and FYNNEI. For the CDR3, the DNA is TGTGCCAGCACCGAGAGGGGGGGCTACACCTTC. Protein product: CASTERGGYTF.

The table lists this clonotype with many counts. J is TRBJ1-2 and V is TRBV19; 10 bases map to TRBD1. Unmatched junction bases numbered 9, after V lost 5 bases and J lost 6 bases. The V gene's germline CDR1 is LNHDA and CDR2 SQIVND (reference sequence). The CDR3 has 15 amino acids. CDR3: CASSADRGRVDGYTF. The CDR3 DNA reads TGTGCCAGTAGTGCCGACAGGGGGCGAGTTGATGGCTACACCTTC.

Many counts were recorded for this clonotype. This rearrangement joins TRBV2 to TRBJ1-4, with no clear D. The CDR3 covers 15 residues. V was cut by 7 bases and J by 4 bases, with 16 bases left in between. Looked up from germline, CDR1 is SNHLY and CDR2 is FYNNEI. The chain's CDR3 is CASKHRAPLNEKLFF. CDR3 DNA sequence: TGTGCCAGCAAGCACCGGGCACCCCTTAATGAAAAACTGTTTTTT.

The chain employs TRBV5-1 and TRBJ1-1; D gene unclear. V was cut by 4 bases and J by 1 base, with 11 bases left in between. The length of the CDR3 is 14 residues. The germline CDR1 and CDR2 sequences are SGHRS and YFSETQ. The CDR3 nucleotides read TGCGCCAGCAGCACCAGTAGCAGGAACACTGAAGCTTTCTTT. Translating gives CASSTSSRNTEAFF.